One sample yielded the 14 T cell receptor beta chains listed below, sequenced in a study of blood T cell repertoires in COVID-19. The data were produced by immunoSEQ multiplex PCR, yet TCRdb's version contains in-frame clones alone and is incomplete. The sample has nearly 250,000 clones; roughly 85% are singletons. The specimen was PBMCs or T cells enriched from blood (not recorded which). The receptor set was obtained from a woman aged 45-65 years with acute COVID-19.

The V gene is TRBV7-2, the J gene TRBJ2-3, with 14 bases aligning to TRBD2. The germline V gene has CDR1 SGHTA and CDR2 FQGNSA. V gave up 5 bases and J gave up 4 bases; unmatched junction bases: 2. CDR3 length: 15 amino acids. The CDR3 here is CASSKTSGGADTQYF. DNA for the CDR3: TGTGCCAGCAGCAAGACTAGCGGGGGGGCAGATACGCAGTATTTT.

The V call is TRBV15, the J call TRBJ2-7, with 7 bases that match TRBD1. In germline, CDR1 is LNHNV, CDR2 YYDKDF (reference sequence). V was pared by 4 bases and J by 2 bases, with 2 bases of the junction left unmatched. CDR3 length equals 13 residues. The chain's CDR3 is CATSTGQTYEQYF. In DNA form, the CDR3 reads TGTGCCACCAGCACGGGACAGACCTACGAGCAGTACTTC.

In DNA form, the CDR3 reads TGCGCCAGCAGCCAAGAGGGGGCGGTCTATGGCTACACCTTC. Protein product: CASSQEGAVYGYTF. The chain combines TRBV4-3 with TRBJ1-2; maybe TRBD1 (6 bases). V was shortened by 0 bases and J by 4 bases, with 9 bases between the two germline ends. CDR1 and CDR2 from the germline V gene are LGHNA and YSLEER. CDR3 length equals 14 residues.

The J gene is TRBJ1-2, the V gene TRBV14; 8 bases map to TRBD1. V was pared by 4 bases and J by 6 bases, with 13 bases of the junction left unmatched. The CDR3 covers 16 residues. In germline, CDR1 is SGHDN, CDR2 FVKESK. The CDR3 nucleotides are TGTGCCAGCAGCCCGATAAGACAGGGGTACTTTAATGGCTACACCTTC. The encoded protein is CASSPIRQGYFNGYTF.

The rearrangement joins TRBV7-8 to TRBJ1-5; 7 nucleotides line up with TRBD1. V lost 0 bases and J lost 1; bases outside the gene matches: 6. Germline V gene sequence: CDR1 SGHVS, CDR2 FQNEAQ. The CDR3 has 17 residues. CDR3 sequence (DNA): TGTGCCAGCAGCTTAGCGGGGGGCAGGGGGAGCAATCAGCCCCAGCATTTT. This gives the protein CASSLAGGRGSNQPQHF.

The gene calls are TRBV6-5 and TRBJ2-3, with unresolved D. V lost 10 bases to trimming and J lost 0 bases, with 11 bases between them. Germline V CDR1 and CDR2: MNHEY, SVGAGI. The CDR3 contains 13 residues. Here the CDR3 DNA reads TGTGCCATCCGGTCGGGTAGCACAGATACGCAGTATTTT. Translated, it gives CAIRSGSTDTQYF.

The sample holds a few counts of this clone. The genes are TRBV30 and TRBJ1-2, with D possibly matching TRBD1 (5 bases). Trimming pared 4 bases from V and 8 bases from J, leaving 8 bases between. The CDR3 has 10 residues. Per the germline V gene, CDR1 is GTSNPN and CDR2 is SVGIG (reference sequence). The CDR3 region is CAWKQGGYTF. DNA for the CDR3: TGTGCCTGGAAGCAGGGAGGCTACACCTTC.

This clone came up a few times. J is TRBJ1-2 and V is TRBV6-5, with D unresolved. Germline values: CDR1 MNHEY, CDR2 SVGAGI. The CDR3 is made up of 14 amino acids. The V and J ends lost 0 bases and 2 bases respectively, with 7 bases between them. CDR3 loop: CASSYSFGNYGYTF. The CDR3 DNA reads TGTGCCAGCAGTTACTCGTTCGGGAACTATGGCTACACCTTC.

The CDR3 sequence is CASSPGATPRGYTF. In DNA, the CDR3 is TGTGCCAGCAGCCCTGGGGCCACACCCAGGGGCTACACCTTC. This chain joins TRBV13 and TRBJ1-2; possibly TRBD1 for D (5 bases). Germline V gives CDR1 PRHDT, CDR2 FYEKMQ (reference sequence). This CDR3 has 14 residues. Trimming left V 5 bases short and J 8 bases short, with 18 bases between.

For the CDR3, the DNA is TGTGCCAGCAGCCAAACCGGGACAGCTTTGAACACTGAAGCTTTCTTT. It is translated as CASSQTGTALNTEAFF. The chain employs TRBV3-1 (or the pseudogene TRBV3-2) and TRBJ1-1; 7 nucleotides match TRBD1. After removal of 2 bases from V and 0 bases from J, the junction contained 6 bases not matched to a gene. Germline values: CDR1 LGHDT, CDR2 YNNKEL (reference sequence). This CDR3 has 16 amino acids.

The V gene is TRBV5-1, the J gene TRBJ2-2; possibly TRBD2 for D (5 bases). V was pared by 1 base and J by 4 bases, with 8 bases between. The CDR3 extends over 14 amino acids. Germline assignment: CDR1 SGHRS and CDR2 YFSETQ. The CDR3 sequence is CASSLPSPTGELFF. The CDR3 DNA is TGCGCCAGCAGCTTGCCTAGCCCCACCGGGGAGCTGTTTTTT.

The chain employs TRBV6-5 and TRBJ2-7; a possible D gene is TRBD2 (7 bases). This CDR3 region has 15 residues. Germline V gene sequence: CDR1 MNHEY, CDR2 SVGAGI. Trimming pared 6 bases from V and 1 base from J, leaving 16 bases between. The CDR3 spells CASRLGGGWSYEQYF. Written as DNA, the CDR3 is TGTGCCAGCAGACTTGGCGGGGGCTGGTCCTACGAGCAGTACTTC.

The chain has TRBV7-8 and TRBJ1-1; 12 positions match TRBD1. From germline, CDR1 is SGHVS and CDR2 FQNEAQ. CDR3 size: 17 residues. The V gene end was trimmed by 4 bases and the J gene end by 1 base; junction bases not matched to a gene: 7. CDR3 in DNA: TGTGCCAGCAGCTGGGGGACAGGGGGCATAGGGAACACTGAAGCTTTCTTT. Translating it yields CASSWGTGGIGNTEAFF.

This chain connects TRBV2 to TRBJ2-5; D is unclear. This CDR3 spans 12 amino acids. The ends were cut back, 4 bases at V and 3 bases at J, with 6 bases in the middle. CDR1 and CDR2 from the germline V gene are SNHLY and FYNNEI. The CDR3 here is CASSVLKETQYF. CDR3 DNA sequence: TGTGCCAGCAGTGTACTAAAAGAGACCCAGTACTTC. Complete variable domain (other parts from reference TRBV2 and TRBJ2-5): EPEVTQTPSHQVTQMGQEVILRCVPISNHLYFYWYRQILGQKVEFLVSFYNNEISEKSEIFDDQFSVERPDGSNFTLKIRSTKLEDSAMYFCASSVLKETQYFGPGTRLLVL.